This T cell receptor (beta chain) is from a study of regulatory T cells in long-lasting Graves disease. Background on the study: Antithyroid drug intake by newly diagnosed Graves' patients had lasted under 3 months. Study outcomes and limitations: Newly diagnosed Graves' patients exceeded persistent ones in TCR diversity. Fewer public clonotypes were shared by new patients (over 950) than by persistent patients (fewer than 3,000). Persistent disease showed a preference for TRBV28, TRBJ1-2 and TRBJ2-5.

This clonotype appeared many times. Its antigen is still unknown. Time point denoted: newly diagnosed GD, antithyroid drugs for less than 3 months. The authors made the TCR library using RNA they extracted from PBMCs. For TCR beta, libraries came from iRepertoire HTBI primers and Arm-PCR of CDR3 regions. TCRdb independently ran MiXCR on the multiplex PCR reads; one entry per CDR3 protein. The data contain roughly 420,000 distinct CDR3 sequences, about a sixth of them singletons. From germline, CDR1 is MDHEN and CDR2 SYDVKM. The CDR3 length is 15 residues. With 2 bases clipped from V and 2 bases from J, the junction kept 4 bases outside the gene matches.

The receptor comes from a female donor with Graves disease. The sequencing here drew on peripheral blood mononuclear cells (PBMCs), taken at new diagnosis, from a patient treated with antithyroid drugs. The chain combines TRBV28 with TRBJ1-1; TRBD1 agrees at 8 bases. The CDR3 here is CASSLGDRLNTEAFF. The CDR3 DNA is TGTGCCAGCAGTTTAGGGGACAGGTTAAACACTGAAGCTTTCTTT. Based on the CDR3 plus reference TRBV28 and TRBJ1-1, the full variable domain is DVKVTQSSRYLVKRTGEKVFLECVQDMDHENMFWYRQDPGLGLRLIYFSYDVKMKEKGDIPEGYSVSREKKERFSLILESASTNQTSMYLCASSLGDRLNTEAFFGQGTRLTVV.